The T cell receptor (beta chain) described here comes from a study of cytomegalovirus exposure and HLA in healthy donors (dated by TCRdb to the late 2010s). With regard to the full study: An earlier analysis of roughly 630 of the donors reported 250 to 300 Gb of sequence data and some 120 million unique TCR beta sequences from about 200 million T cells. The number of typed donors differed by locus: 629-630 for A, B, C, DRB1 and DQB1; some 500 for DQA1; about 600 for DPA1; and roughly 490 for DPB1. To predict cytomegalovirus infection status, the study combined high-throughput TCR immunosequencing, statistical association of individual TCRs with disease status, and machine learning. The study was designed to test whether signatures of past pathogen exposure could be identified by cataloging public T cell receptors. Rather than using new phenotypic data, the later analysis identified candidate immune exposures from TCR beta sequences and from how often those sequences occurred across donors. HLA typing covered class I and class II loci at four-digit resolution. On average, roughly 200,000 unique TCR beta nucleotide sequences were sequenced per donor among some 420 genotyped donors of the cohort, with about 17% of those sequences being non-productive. In a later analysis, previously published TCR beta repertoires from 670 or so donors were re-analyzed and high-resolution HLA genotyping was added so that TCR occurrence patterns could be studied. Every discovery cohort repertoire had been produced on one sequencing platform. Along with the approximately 650-subject first cohort, a separate validation cohort of roughly 110 different subjects was used. Roughly five DR-DQ haplotypes were handled as single units for association and clustering because linkage in the cohort was strong. Donor age, sex, ethnicity and CMV serostatus were compiled alongside the repertoire data. The T cell repertoires of 666 subjects were profiled by immunosequencing and related to cytomegalovirus serostatus. An early release that covered fewer than 750 HLA-typed donors contained around 300 gigabases of sequencing data and tens of millions of unique TCR sequences. In an earlier analysis of 587 of the donors, high-throughput TCR beta sequencing was used to judge whether each TCR beta V gene segment behaved as functional or pseudogenic. In a later genetic analysis, genome-wide SNP genotypes for about 65% of the 666 donors were used, and that subset was treated as a discovery cohort. Among the roughly 390 genotyped donors, around 81% belonged to the genetic ancestry cluster associated with self-reported Caucasian donors. Summary of the overall study and its limitations: In a later analysis, the rate of TCR association differed among HLA loci, with DRB1 alleles having the most associated TCRs and HLA-C alleles having the fewest. A further reported finding was that TCR beta sequences accurately predicted the HLA-A and HLA-B alleles for most subjects in the first cohort. It was suggested by the authors that the approach could potentially be generalized to other disease states and immunological phenotypes. A group of highly shared sequence variants was considered likely to be a technical artifact of the sequencing pipeline. Because some donors lacked HLA typing at each locus, the association tests relied only on the typed subset. A later analysis found that HLA-associated TCR beta chains were more clonally expanded and had lower generation probabilities than equally common non-associated chains. The only immune exposure information available for the cohort was CMV serostatus. In a later genetic analysis, a missense DCLRE1C variant was associated with V-gene and J-gene trimming of TCR beta chains, and the association was replicated in an independent cohort. This cohort had only TCR beta chains sequenced, and the lack of alpha or paired-chain data limited which features could be detected. Roughly uniform sequencing depth across donors was assumed in presence/absence analyses, although this assumption may not hold. In vitro tests confirmed that a few of the cytomegalovirus-associated TCR beta chains recognize cytomegalovirus antigens. In both the original and validation cohorts, the classifier was reported to diagnose cytomegalovirus status with high specificity and sensitivity. Assigning TCR associations to individual alleles was difficult when HLA alleles, especially DR and DQ, strongly co-occurred. The study listed 170 or so TCR beta chains as associated with cytomegalovirus. A later analysis associated approximately 17,000 TCR beta sequences with specific HLA alleles at a false discovery rate of 0.05. Some IMGT-functional V segments, including TRBV6-2 and TRBV6-3, could not be told apart with the 87-base-pair reads, so those segments were excluded. About 17 rarely observed V segments, including chromosome 9 orphons, were excluded from the earlier analysis of some 590 of the donors because counts were too low. Correlated functional status among segregating V segments might be attributable to linkage disequilibrium, but an unknown experimental factor could not be ruled out. In an earlier analysis of some 540 of the donors, most TCR beta V segments appeared in productive rearrangements about 90% or about 30% of the time, broadly matching IMGT annotations. A later analysis found that most CMV-associated TCR beta chains appeared HLA-restricted, with HLA associations seemingly driven largely by CMV exposure. Compared with the roughly 720-donor mean, donors in an Asian-associated ancestry cluster had fewer N-insertions in productive TCRs, according to a later genetic analysis. According to a later analysis, parvovirus B19, influenza, CMV and Epstein-Barr virus appeared linked to several top co-occurrence clusters. Most TCR sequences were seen in very few donors, while some public TCRs were found in many individuals.

The cohort was made up of about 610 healthy bone marrow donors. All cohort members were sampled while nominally healthy, although unrecorded immune exposures were likely present. The donor tested CMV seropositive and was one of the 289 seropositive cohort members. Every donor gave a peripheral blood sample, and the peripheral blood mononuclear cells from that sample were used for TCR beta sequencing. Genomic DNA was extracted from the blood cell samples with the Qiagen DNeasy Blood Extraction Kit. Taken from cysteine to phenylalanine, the CDR3 has 14 residues. Just the 42-base CDR3 DNA is kept, in frame starting at base 1. Cut back by 3 bases and 5 bases, the V and J ends lie 16 bases apart. Sequences GTSNPN (CDR1) and SVGIG (CDR2) are obtained from the germline V gene (reference sequence). The method behind the library was the immunoSEQ multiplex PCR assay. For the multiplex PCR, a mixture combining 60 forward primers for TCR Vbeta segments and 13 reverse primers for TCR Jbeta segments was used. The CDR3 region of rearranged TCR beta genes was amplified from genomic DNA with a multiplex PCR assay. The Illumina HiSeq System was used to sequence the amplified TCR beta libraries as 87-base-pair reads. In the authors' own workflow: Across the 640 or so repertoires, a later analysis counted some 81 million unique TCR beta chains, around 11 million of which were shared by at least two donors. Raw reads were error-corrected and collapsed into unique sequences by a nearest-neighbor algorithm in which closely related sequences were merged to remove PCR and sequencing errors. To assign V, D and J gene segments, CDR3 sequences were aligned to IMGT reference sequences. For a sequence to be retained, at least a six-nucleotide match to both a V gene segment and a J gene segment was required. Rearrangements were called productive when the CDR3 lacked stop codons and stayed in frame with V and J; all others were non-productive. Following IMGT convention, CDR3 was defined as the stretch from the second conserved V-encoded cysteine to the conserved J-encoded phenylalanine. The earlier analysis of 550 to 650 of the donors excluded any sequence lacking an unambiguous match to a single V gene segment. In an earlier analysis of almost 600 of the donors, a V segment was called functional when productive rearrangements were above 56.7%, and segregating when the standard deviation between donors exceeded 5%. A statistical classification framework was developed to diagnose cytomegalovirus status using the catalog of TCR beta chain sequences. In a later analysis, TCR nucleotide sequences were compared against IMGT/GENE-DB human TR gene sequences so that V and J genes could be assigned. Using the TCRdist pipeline, a later analysis assigned CDR3 sequences along with most-parsimonious VDJ recombination scenarios. A later analysis defined each TCR beta chain by its CDR3 amino acid sequence plus V-gene family, and excluded reads lacking a unique V-gene family. As a way to deal with suspected cross-contamination and a sequencing artifact, a later analysis dropped nearly 600 nucleotide sequences that were highly shared and had low generation probability. In a later analysis, a clonal expansion index was calculated for each public chain from normalized within-repertoire ranks of inferred template counts. Generation probabilities in a later analysis came from a VDJ recombination model fitted to out-of-frame rearrangements, and those results were checked against IGoR. In a later analysis, TCR-TCR, TCR-HLA and TCR-CMV co-occurrence was scored with hypergeometric tests, and a repertoire-size bias correction was applied to TCR pairs. False discovery rates were estimated in a later analysis by permuting HLA or CMV assignments 20 times. A later analysis grouped co-occurring TCRs with DBSCAN, adding TCRdist sequence similarity when clustering within HLA-allele-positive subsets. Co-occurrence clustering excluded repertoires with fewer than 30,000 or more than 120,000 public chains, plus five with anomalous nucleotide sharing. Sourced from immuneACCESS, this table was stored by TCRdb with only in-frame sequences that have V and J called. A share of the clones is absent; for the studies checked, an unresolved V gene accounts for under half, and the remainder has no known explanation. That table is the source of V, J and clone size, and D and trimming were worked out from the DNA. The sample has around 160,000 clones on record, 77% of them singletons. 2% to 3% of the sample is held by the ten biggest clonotypes.

This clone was counted a few times. The antigen it recognizes is unknown. It has no much larger one-base neighbor in the sample; base qualities were not kept. Sequenced: PBMCs. The V and J genes are TRBV30 and TRBJ1-1; the D region possibly corresponds to TRBD1 (5 bases align). The clonotype originates from a woman in her thirties or forties in good health and CMV-seropositive. The DNA is TGTGCCTGGAGGTACGGGGGTGGGGGTACTGAAGCTTTCTTT. Protein translation: CAWRYGGGGTEAFF.